These 27 T cell receptor beta chains share one sample of origin, sequenced in a study of Graves' ophthalmopathy and Graves' hyperthyroidism. The study amplified TCR beta CDR3 regions using RNA transcripts. HTBI primers primed a first-round RT-PCR, and a second-round multiplex PCR followed. TCRdb re-called the multiplex PCR reads through MiXCR, storing one row per CDR3 protein. Counted here are about 340,000 distinct CDR3 sequences, roughly 15% occurring once; the ten biggest clones make up around 12%. Material for sequencing was peripheral blood. The receptors originated from an adult man with Graves' ophthalmopathy.

The table lists this clonotype with a few counts. The chain is built from TRBV28 and TRBJ1-2; D is undetermined. V shed 8 bases and J shed 5 bases, with 18 bases lying between them. The CDR3 loop spans 14 amino acids. Germline-derived CDR1 and CDR2 are MDHEN and SYDVKM. CDR3 amino acids: CASGSSFLAYGYTF. The CDR3 nucleotides are TGTGCCAGCGGATCCTCTTTTCTAGCATATGGCTACACCTTC.

With regard to this clonotype: A junction end diverges from the germline sequence, so it may reflect a read error. The rearrangement links TRBV7-6 to TRBJ2-7; D might be TRBD1 (6 bases). The CDR3 consists of 16 residues. From germline, CDR1 is SGHVS and CDR2 FNYEAQ. CDR3 region: CASSLAILQGPYEQSF. Here the CDR3 DNA reads TGTGCCAGCAGCTTAGCGATACTACAGGGCCCCTACGAGCAGTCCTTC.

The chain recombines TRBV15 with TRBJ2-5, with 10 bases fitting TRBD2. Germline trimming cut 5 bases from V and 7 bases from J; bases unmatched to any gene: 10. The CDR3 runs 15 residues. CDR1 LNHNV and CDR2 YYDKDF come from the germline V gene (reference sequence). CDR3 in DNA: TGTGCCACCAGCCTAGCGGGGGCCGGGGGTGGGACCCAGTACTTC. It translates to CATSLAGAGGGTQYF.

This clonotype was recorded once. This chain links TRBV24-1 with TRBJ1-2, with TRBD1 matching over 7 bases. With V trimmed by 4 bases and J by 4 bases, 5 bases remained unmatched. CDR3 size: 14 residues. Germline assignment: CDR1 KGHDR and CDR2 SFDVKD. CDR3 sequence: CATSESGGGYGYTF. CDR3 sequence (DNA): TGTGCCACCAGTGAGTCAGGGGGAGGCTATGGCTACACCTTC.

The sample holds many counts of this clonotype. The chain couples TRBV2 to TRBJ2-5; 9 bases line up with TRBD1. The CDR3 loop spans 15 amino acids. The V gene's germline CDR1 is SNHLY and CDR2 FYNNEI. Trimming removed 5 bases from V and 5 bases from J; junction bases left unmatched: 9. Here the CDR3 reads CASSQTGGEYETQYF. The CDR3, as DNA: TGTGCCAGCAGTCAGACAGGGGGTGAATATGAGACCCAGTACTTC.

At least ten counts were recorded for this clonotype. The chain carries TRBV12-3 or TRBV12-4 and TRBJ2-7; D gene unclear. V gave up 2 bases and J gave up 2 bases, with 7 bases separating them. The CDR3 totals 13 residues. This CDR3 reads CASSLYRTYEQYF. CDR3 DNA sequence: TGTGCCAGCAGTTTATACAGAACCTACGAGCAGTACTTC.

The chain couples TRBV12-3 or TRBV12-4 to TRBJ1-3, with D unclear. V gave up 6 bases and J gave up 3 bases, with 15 bases separating them. The CDR3 extends over 15 amino acids. The CDR3 sequence: CASSSSGADGNTIYF. The CDR3 DNA sequence: TGTGCCAGCAGCTCCTCAGGAGCCGATGGAAACACCATATATTTT.

This clonotype was observed many times. In DNA form, the CDR3 reads TGTGCCAGCGCATCATCCAGAGGGGGTATCTATGGCTACACCTTC. This codes for CASASSRGGIYGYTF. The chain couples TRBV27 to TRBJ1-2, with a weak D call TRBD1 (6 bases). Looked up from germline, CDR1 is MNHEY and CDR2 is SMNVEV (reference sequence). CDR3 length equals 15 residues. The V end was cut by 8 bases, the J end by 4 bases, with 20 bases between.

This clonotype was detected only a few times. This chain links TRBV12-3 or TRBV12-4 with TRBJ2-7, with 8 bases aligning to TRBD2. The CDR3 consists of 16 residues. The ends lost 3 bases at V and 6 bases at J; junction bases unmatched: 13. The DNA of the CDR3 is TGTGCCAGCAGTTTCCTCCAATTAGCGGGACCCCGCGAGCAGTACTTC. Its protein product is CASSFLQLAGPREQYF.

This clonotype was picked up one time. A much larger clone differs from this one at a single base, so this may be a read error. V and J are TRBV5-1 and TRBJ2-2; tentatively, D is TRBD1 (6 bases). CDR1 and CDR2 (germline): SGHRS, YFSETQ. V shed 10 bases and J shed 5 bases, with 18 bases lying between them. CDR3 length equals 14 residues. The CDR3, as DNA: TGCGCCTGCCTTAGGACAGCCTATACCGGGGAGCTGTTTTTT. Translating gives CACLRTAYTGELFF.

The CDR3 coding sequence is TGCAGTGCCCCCCGCCGGGGGGGCCGCGGCTACACCTTC. Translated, it gives CSAPRRGGRGYTF. This chain links TRBV20-1 with TRBJ1-2; a weak D match, TRBD1 (6 bases). Trimming left V 6 bases short and J 8 bases short, with 19 bases between. The germline gives CDR1 DFQATT, CDR2 SNEGSKA (reference sequence). The CDR3 extends over 13 amino acids.

In this sample, this clonotype turned up many times. V gene TRBV20-1 combines with J gene TRBJ2-7; 8 nucleotides match TRBD1. V was pared by 6 bases and J by 6 bases, with 16 bases of the junction left unmatched. The CDR3 extends over 15 amino acids. The germline V gene encodes CDR1 DFQATT and CDR2 SNEGSKA (reference sequence). CDR3 sequence reads: CSAGQAMGVGSEQYF. CDR3 sequence (DNA): TGCAGTGCGGGACAGGCGATGGGAGTAGGGTCCGAGCAGTACTTC.

This clonotype was observed at least ten times. The chain couples TRBV19 to TRBJ1-1; D remains unclear. This CDR3 has 12 amino acids. The germline CDR1 and CDR2 sequences are LNHDA and SQIVND (reference sequence). Trimming shortened V by 5 bases and J by 3 bases, and 7 bases separated the two germline ends. The CDR3 protein is CASSFGDTEAFF. The CDR3 DNA reads TGTGCCAGTAGTTTCGGGGACACTGAAGCTTTCTTT.

The chain uses TRBV6-5 and TRBJ2-5; the match to TRBD1 covers 10 bases. Germline V gives CDR1 MNHEY, CDR2 SVGAGI. The CDR3 runs to 16 residues. Trimming took 2 bases from V and 1 from J; bases not matched to a gene: 4. Written as DNA, the CDR3 is TGTGCCAGCAGTTACGCGACAGGGGGCCCCCAAGAGACCCAGTACTTC. Translated: CASSYATGGPQETQYF.

This clonotype was counted at least ten times. The chain links TRBV15 to TRBJ2-5, with 8 bases fitting TRBD2. Germline V gives CDR1 LNHNV, CDR2 YYDKDF (reference sequence). V shed 4 bases and J 3 bases; nucleotides not matched to a gene: 13. This CDR3 has 17 residues. CDR3 in DNA: TGTGCCACCAGCACAGCCGGTCGAGCGGGAGAGGAAGAGACCCAGTACTTC. Its protein is CATSTAGRAGEEETQYF.

At least ten counts were recorded for this clonotype. The J gene is TRBJ2-7, the V gene TRBV7-9; 9 bases are a match to TRBD2. V was pared by 4 bases and J by 1 base, with 2 bases of the junction left unmatched. The germline CDR1 and CDR2 sequences are SEHNR and FQNEAQ (reference sequence). The CDR3 runs 14 residues. The CDR3 region is CASSSTSGSYEQYF. DNA of the CDR3: TGTGCCAGCAGCTCGACTAGCGGATCCTACGAGCAGTACTTC.

This clonotype was picked up many times. The chain combines TRBV12-3 or TRBV12-4 with TRBJ2-5; the D is unclear. The CDR3 spans 12 residues. The V end was cut by 4 bases, the J end by 5 bases, with 8 bases between. In DNA, the CDR3 is TGTGCCAGCAGTTCCCCCCGGGAGACCCAGTACTTC. Translated: CASSSPRETQYF.

In its sample, this clonotype was seen many times. The chain joins TRBV6-1 to TRBJ1-1, with 8 nucleotides matching TRBD1. Germline CDR1 is MNHNS and CDR2 is SASEGT. Germline trimming cut 7 bases from V and 6 bases from J; bases unmatched to any gene: 10. This CDR3 is 14 amino acids long. The CDR3 nucleotides are TGTGCCAGCAAATATCAGGGGGCCGCTTCTGAAGCTTTCTTT. Protein sequence: CASKYQGAASEAFF.

The chain uses TRBV9 and TRBJ2-7; D may correspond to TRBD1 or TRBD2 (5 bases each). From germline, CDR1 is SGDLS and CDR2 YYNGEE. Deletions cut 0 bases from V and 0 bases from J, with 10 bases between. The CDR3 contains 15 residues. This chain's CDR3 is CASSVGGSFSYEQYF. The DNA for the CDR3 is TGTGCCAGCAGCGTAGGGGGGTCTTTCTCCTACGAGCAGTACTTC.

This clonotype has ten or more counts. The V gene is TRBV12-3 or TRBV12-4, the J gene TRBJ2-7, with 7 bases that match TRBD1. This CDR3 spans 13 amino acids. Losses at the gene ends were 6 bases for V and 6 bases for J; bases not matched to a gene: 8. CDR3 region: CASSHDRDGEQYF. In DNA form, the CDR3 reads TGTGCCAGCAGCCATGACAGGGACGGCGAGCAGTACTTC.

Ten or more counts support this clonotype. The rearrangement joins TRBV29-1 to TRBJ1-2; D perhaps matches TRBD1 (6 bases). This CDR3 has 13 amino acids. The germline V and J ends were trimmed by 5 bases and 1 base, with 11 bases remaining between them. In germline, CDR1 is SQVTM, CDR2 ANQGSEA. The CDR3 region has the DNA TGCAGCGTTCGGGACACAAATAACTATGGCTACACCTTC. Translation gives CSVRDTNNYGYTF.

V usage is TRBV20-1 and J usage is TRBJ1-1; TRBD1 aligns across 7 bases. V shed 0 bases, J shed 7 bases, and the junction held 8 bases outside the gene matches. Germline V gene lookup returns CDR1 DFQATT and CDR2 SNEGSKA (reference sequence). The CDR3 loop spans 14 amino acids. The CDR3: CSARDYGTANEAFF. CDR3 DNA sequence: TGCAGTGCTAGAGATTACGGGACAGCAAATGAAGCTTTCTTT.

Ten or more counts support this clonotype. The chain combines TRBV27 with TRBJ1-1; 7 positions match TRBD1. J lost 4 bases, V lost 6 bases, and 5 bases had no gene match. Germline lookup yields CDR1 MNHEY and CDR2 SMNVEV (reference sequence). This CDR3 has 13 residues. Here the CDR3 DNA reads TGTGCCAGCAGCCCAGGGGGGTTCACTGAAGCTTTCTTT. This sequence encodes CASSPGGFTEAFF.

The chain carries TRBV19 and TRBJ1-2, with no clear D. The ends were cut back, 8 bases at V and 5 bases at J, with 12 bases in the middle. The CDR3 is 12 residues long. Looked up from germline, CDR1 is LNHDA and CDR2 is SQIVND (reference sequence). The CDR3 reads CASRQAEYGYTF. Here the CDR3 DNA reads TGTGCCAGTCGGCAGGCGGAATATGGCTACACCTTC.

At least ten counts were recorded for this clonotype. V usage is TRBV6-2 or TRBV6-3 and J usage is TRBJ2-5; tentative D call: TRBD2 (5 bases). V shed 7 bases and J shed 8 bases, with 14 bases lying between them. Germline V gene data show CDR1 as MNHEY and CDR2 as SVGEGT. The CDR3 spans 12 residues. CDR3 sequence (DNA): TGTGCCAGCAACGACGGAGGAGTCACCCAGTACTTC. Its protein is CASNDGGVTQYF.

This clonotype was seen many times. This chain joins TRBV6-2 or TRBV6-3 and TRBJ1-2; 8 bases agree with TRBD1. The length of the CDR3 is 13 residues. V lost 8 bases, J lost 2 bases, and 4 bases stayed unmatched. CDR1 is MNHEY and CDR2 is SVGEGT in the germline V gene. Written as DNA, the CDR3 is TGTGCCAGCCTGACAGGGGACAACTATGGCTACACCTTC. This encodes CASLTGDNYGYTF.

This clonotype was counted at least ten times. The rearrangement links TRBV20-1 to TRBJ1-2, with a tentative D call TRBD1 (5 bases). From germline, CDR1 is DFQATT and CDR2 SNEGSKA (reference sequence). This CDR3 contains 13 residues. V was trimmed by 0 bases and J by 4 bases, leaving 9 bases between them. CDR3 sequence reads: CSARDGGSYGYTF. The CDR3 nucleotides read TGCAGTGCTAGAGATGGGGGGAGCTATGGCTACACCTTC.